The 18 T cell receptor beta chains in this list originate from one sample, sequenced in a study of blood T cells in healthy people across ages. A J-beta primer mix and a sample-barcoded 5' primer were used in a second PCR of about 7 to 12 cycles. TCRdb analysed the 5' RACE reads with MiXCR anew, one entry per CDR3 protein. The sample has approximately 360,000 distinct CDR3 sequences, approximately 47% seen once. The sequenced material came from blood. These receptors came from a man aged 60-69 years in good health.

This clonotype came up a few times. The chain uses TRBV28 and TRBJ2-7; D is undetermined. CDR3 length: 14 amino acids. Deletions cut 6 bases from V and 0 bases from J, with 12 bases between. Germline V gene lookup returns CDR1 MDHEN and CDR2 SYDVKM. Here the CDR3 reads CASRTGKSSYEQYF. Written as DNA, the CDR3 is TGTGCCAGCAGGACGGGCAAGAGCTCCTACGAGCAGTACTTC.

This chain links TRBV6-2 or TRBV6-3 with TRBJ2-1, with D possibly matching TRBD1 (5 bases). Germline-derived CDR1 and CDR2 are MNHEY and SVGEGT. V lost 5 bases and J lost 4, with 12 bases in between. The CDR3 is 14 amino acids. DNA for the CDR3: TGTGCCAGCAGTAAGGGGAAGGGGTACAATGAGCAGTTCTTC. This translates into CASSKGKGYNEQFF.

The V gene is TRBV20-1, the J gene TRBJ2-1; 11 positions match TRBD1. Germline CDR1 DFQATT, CDR2 SNEGSKA (reference sequence). The length of the CDR3 is 12 residues. V was clipped by 7 bases and J by 10 bases; unmatched bases: 6. The DNA of the CDR3 is TGCAGTGAGGGACAGGGGGACGGCGAGCAGTTCTTC. Its translation is CSEGQGDGEQFF.

This chain joins TRBV2 and TRBJ2-2; D gene uncertain. Germline V gene sequence: CDR1 SNHLY, CDR2 FYNNEI. With 5 bases removed from V and 4 bases from J, the gap between germline ends came to 8 bases. The CDR3 is 13 residues long. The CDR3 region has the DNA TGTGCCAGCAGTTCGGCGGTCACCGGGGAGCTGTTTTTT. Translation: CASSSAVTGELFF.

This clonotype occurred a few times. This CDR3 reads CASSYSEWRSEAFF. The DNA for the CDR3 is TGTGCCAGCAGTTACTCCGAGTGGCGGTCCGAAGCTTTCTTT. The chain recombines TRBV6-5 with TRBJ1-1; D gene uncertain. Trimming took 0 bases from V and 8 from J, leaving 13 bases between them. The V gene's germline CDR1 is MNHEY and CDR2 SVGAGI. The CDR3 is made up of 14 amino acids.

This chain joins TRBV7-2 and TRBJ2-5; 7 bases are a match to TRBD1. The ends lost 5 bases at V and 2 bases at J; junction bases unmatched: 5. The CDR3 spans 14 residues. The germline V gene encodes CDR1 SGHTA and CDR2 FQGNSA. DNA for the CDR3: TGTGCCAGCAGCGGAGGACAGGTTCAAGAGACCCAGTACTTC. Its protein product is CASSGGQVQETQYF.

This clonotype was seen repeatedly, ten times or more. The chain carries TRBV12-3 or TRBV12-4 and TRBJ2-3, with D perhaps TRBD2 (6 bases). The V gene lost 9 bases and the J gene lost 3 bases, with 16 bases spanning the gap. The CDR3 runs to 14 residues. CDR3 sequence reads: CASKLGRTTDTQYF. The CDR3 region has the DNA TGTGCCAGTAAACTAGGGAGGACAACAGATACGCAGTATTTT.

The sample holds one count of this clonotype. This chain uses TRBV3-1 with TRBJ2-1; D is undetermined. This CDR3 has 12 amino acids. The V end lost 0 bases, the J end lost 13 bases, and 10 bases lay between the germline ends. The germline V gene has CDR1 LGHDT and CDR2 YNNKEL (reference sequence). The CDR3 sequence: CASSQDGKDQFF. In DNA form, the CDR3 reads TGTGCCAGCAGCCAAGATGGAAAGGACCAGTTCTTC.

V usage is TRBV20-1 and J usage is TRBJ1-2; tentatively, D is TRBD1 (5 bases). Trimming removed 3 bases from V and 2 bases from J, with 19 bases in between. Germline loops: CDR1 DFQATT, CDR2 SNEGSKA (reference sequence). This CDR3 contains 16 residues. CDR3 in DNA: TGCAGTGCTAGGAAGTCTTCCGGCAGGGACAACTATGGCTACACCTTC. Its translation is CSARKSSGRDNYGYTF.

The chain couples TRBV7-8 to TRBJ2-5, with TRBD1 matching over 7 bases. The CDR3 length is 15 residues. After removal of 5 bases from V and 4 bases from J, the junction contained 10 bases not matched to a gene. The germline gives CDR1 SGHVS, CDR2 FQNEAQ. The CDR3 DNA is TGTGCCAGCAGCGCCGTAGACAGGGTACGAGAGACCCAGTACTTC. As protein: CASSAVDRVRETQYF.

The CDR3 region has the DNA TGCAGTGCTAATCCAGGCTGGGACTATGGCTACACCTTC. Residues: CSANPGWDYGYTF. The rearrangement links TRBV20-1 to TRBJ1-2, with D unresolved. V was cut by 4 bases and J by 3 bases, with 12 bases left in between. The germline CDR1 and CDR2 sequences are DFQATT and SNEGSKA (reference sequence). The CDR3 covers 13 residues.

The chain recombines TRBV7-2 with TRBJ2-7; tentatively, D is TRBD1 (6 bases). In germline, CDR1 is SGHTA, CDR2 FQGNSA. V dropped 3 bases and J dropped 6 bases, with 12 bases sitting between them. CDR3 length equals 13 residues. This CDR3 is CASSLGQEGEQYF. In nucleotides, the CDR3 is TGTGCCAGCAGCTTGGGACAAGAGGGCGAGCAGTACTTC.

This chain uses TRBV4-3 with TRBJ2-1; 13 positions agree with TRBD2. The V segment lost 5 bases and the J segment 2 bases; nucleotides outside the gene matches: 12. In germline, CDR1 is LGHNA, CDR2 YSLEER. This CDR3 comprises 19 residues. CDR3 sequence: CASSKRLLAGGIAYNEQFF. The CDR3 region has the DNA TGCGCCAGCAGCAAGAGGTTACTAGCGGGAGGGATCGCCTACAATGAGCAGTTCTTC.

As regards this clonotype: At one end the junction does not follow the germline gene, possibly because of a read error. The V call is TRBV7-2, the J call TRBJ2-7; 10 positions match TRBD2. In germline, CDR1 is SGHTA, CDR2 FQGNSA. The CDR3 runs 16 residues. The CDR3 DNA sequence: TGTGTCAGCAGCTTAGCCGTAGCGGGAGGAACCTACGAGCAGTACTTC. Translating gives CVSSLAVAGGTYEQYF.

The genes are TRBV25-1 and TRBJ2-7; 7 nucleotides align to TRBD1. CDR3 length: 11 residues. Germline CDR1 and CDR2: MGHDK and SYGVNS. J was trimmed by 1 base and V by 10 bases; bases with no gene match: 1. The CDR3: CATGQSYEQYF. The CDR3 DNA reads TGTGCCACGGGACAGTCCTACGAGCAGTACTTC.

The chain carries TRBV7-8 and TRBJ2-1, with 8 bases fitting TRBD2. V was clipped by 7 bases and J by 7 bases; unmatched bases: 12. Germline loops: CDR1 SGHVS, CDR2 FQNEAQ. The CDR3 is 15 residues long. CDR3 region: CASNGGEGRWNEQFF. The CDR3 DNA reads TGTGCCAGCAACGGGGGGGAGGGCCGGTGGAATGAGCAGTTCTTC.

This rearrangement joins TRBV6-4 to TRBJ2-1, with 12 bases fitting TRBD2. The CDR3 consists of 15 residues. The trim removed 3 bases at V and 8 bases at J, leaving 5 bases unmatched. The germline V gene has CDR1 MRHNA and CDR2 SNTAGT. Written as DNA, the CDR3 is TGTGCCAGCAGTGAAGGACTAGCGGGATGGGATGAGCAGTTCTTC. This sequence encodes CASSEGLAGWDEQFF.

This clonotype appeared once. The V gene is TRBV7-8, the J gene TRBJ1-1; tentatively, D is TRBD1 (5 bases). Per the germline V gene, CDR1 is SGHVS and CDR2 is FQNEAQ. Trimming removed 0 bases at V and 0 bases at J, with 20 bases between. The CDR3 covers 19 residues. The CDR3 bases are TGTGCCAGCAGCTTAGCGCATGGCAGAGGGGAAAGGATGAACACTGAAGCTTTCTTT. Translation: CASSLAHGRGERMNTEAFF.